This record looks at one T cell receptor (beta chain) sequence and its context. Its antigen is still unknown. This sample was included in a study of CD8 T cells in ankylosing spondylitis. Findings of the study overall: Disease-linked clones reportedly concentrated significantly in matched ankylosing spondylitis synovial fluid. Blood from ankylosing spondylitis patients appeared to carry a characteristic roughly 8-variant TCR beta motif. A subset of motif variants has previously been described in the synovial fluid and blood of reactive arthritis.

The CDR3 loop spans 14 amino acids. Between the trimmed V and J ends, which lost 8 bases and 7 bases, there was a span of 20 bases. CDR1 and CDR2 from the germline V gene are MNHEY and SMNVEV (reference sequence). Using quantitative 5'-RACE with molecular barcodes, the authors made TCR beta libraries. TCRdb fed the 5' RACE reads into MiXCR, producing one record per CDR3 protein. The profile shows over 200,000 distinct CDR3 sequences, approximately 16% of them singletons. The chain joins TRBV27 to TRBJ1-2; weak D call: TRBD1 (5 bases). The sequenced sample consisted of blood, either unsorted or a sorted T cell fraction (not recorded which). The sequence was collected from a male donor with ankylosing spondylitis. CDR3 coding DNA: TGTGCCAGCCGCGAGTCATGGGGGGAAGTTGGCTACACCTTC. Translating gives CASRESWGEVGYTF.